The T cell receptor beta chain under discussion was sequenced for a study of a mutant IDH1 vaccine in newly diagnosed glioma. Across the study: The sex distribution of treated patients was approximately 62% male and 37.5% female, with a mean age of roughly 40 years. Patients previously underwent radiotherapy, temozolomide, or both, and most underwent both. Study-wide results and limits: A vaccine-induced immune response developed in 93.3% of the patients. Top-clonotype changes in peripheral T cells seemed unrelated to pseudoprogression.

The time point is: baseline, week 1 (first vaccination visit). The treatment: pre-vaccination baseline after standard-of-care therapy. Looked up from germline, CDR1 is SGHRS and CDR2 is YFSETQ. CDR3 length: 17 residues. The ends were cut back, 0 bases at V and 5 bases at J, with 17 bases in the middle. To note about this clone: Its antigen remains unknown.

Generated by immunoSEQ multiplex PCR, the TCRdb table keeps only in-frame clones and is missing some. The sample includes approximately 100,000 clones, 70% to 90% of them seen just once. This sequence was found in a woman aged 50 to 60 with glioma. The sequencing here drew on PBMCs, taken from a glioma patient treated with radiotherapy, temozolomide or both. The rearrangement joins TRBV5-1 to TRBJ2-2, with D perhaps assigned TRBD1 or TRBD2 (7 bases each). The CDR3 loop is CASSLAGGSDRTGELFF. CDR3 DNA: TGCGCCAGCAGCTTGGCCGGGGGGTCGGACAGGACCGGGGAGCTGTTTTTT.